This T cell receptor (beta chain) originates from a study of blood T cell repertoires in COVID-19. On the study more broadly: Acute-phase and convalescent COVID-19 samples originated in the United States, Italy and Spain. PBMCs, B-cell-depleted T cells, or T cells were the source of the cDNA or gDNA that made up the material.

Per the study methods: Estimated nucleated cell counts came from reference gene primer amplification. Only in-frame clones appear in the TCRdb table, and some are missing; sequencing was by immunoSEQ multiplex PCR. That table is the source of V, J and clone size, and D and trimming were worked out from the DNA. The data hold about 220,000 clones, with around 82% observed a single time. CDR1 is LNHDA, CDR2 SQIVND, per germline (reference sequence). With 8 bases removed from V and 0 bases from J, the gap between germline ends came to 23 bases. This CDR3 is built from 18 residues. The chain joins TRBV19 to TRBJ1-5, with D tentatively TRBD1 (6 bases). The receptor's source is a woman aged 40 to 50 with active or convalescent COVID-19. The material sequenced was peripheral blood. This chain's CDR3 is CASHSGPLRGYSNQPQHF. The CDR3 nucleotides read TGTGCCAGTCACTCCGGGCCGCTCAGGGGCTATAGCAATCAGCCCCAGCATTTT.